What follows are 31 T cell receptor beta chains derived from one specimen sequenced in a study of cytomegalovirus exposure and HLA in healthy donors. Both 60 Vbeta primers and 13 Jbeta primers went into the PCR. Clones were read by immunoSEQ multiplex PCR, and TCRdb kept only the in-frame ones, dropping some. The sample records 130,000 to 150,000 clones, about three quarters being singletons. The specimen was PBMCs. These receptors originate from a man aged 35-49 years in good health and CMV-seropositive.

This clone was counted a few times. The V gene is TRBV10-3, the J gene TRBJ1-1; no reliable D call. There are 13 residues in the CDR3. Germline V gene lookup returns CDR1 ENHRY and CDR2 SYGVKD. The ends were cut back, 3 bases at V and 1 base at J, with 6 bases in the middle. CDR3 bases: TGTGCCATCAGTGATCAGGAGAACACTGAAGCTTTCTTT. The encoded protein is CAISDQENTEAFF.

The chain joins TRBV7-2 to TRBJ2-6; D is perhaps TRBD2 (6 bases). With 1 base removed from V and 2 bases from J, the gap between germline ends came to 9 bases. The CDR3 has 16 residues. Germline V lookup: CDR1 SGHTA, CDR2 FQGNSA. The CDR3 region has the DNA TGTGCCAGCAGCTTAGTCTCGGGGGCTGGGGCCAACGTCCTGACTTTC. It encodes CASSLVSGAGANVLTF.

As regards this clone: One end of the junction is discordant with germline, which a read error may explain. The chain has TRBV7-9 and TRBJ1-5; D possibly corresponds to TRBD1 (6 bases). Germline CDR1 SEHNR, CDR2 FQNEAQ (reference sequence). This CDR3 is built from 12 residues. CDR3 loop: CSSSSGDQPQHF. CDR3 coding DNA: TGTTCCAGCAGCTCAGGGGATCAGCCCCAGCATTTT.

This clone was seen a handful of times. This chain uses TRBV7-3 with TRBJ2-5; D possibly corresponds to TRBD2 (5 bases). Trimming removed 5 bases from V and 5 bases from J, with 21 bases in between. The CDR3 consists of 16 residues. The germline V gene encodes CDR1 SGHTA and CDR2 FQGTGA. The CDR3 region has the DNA TGTGCCAGCAGCCCCCTAGGTGGAGGAACCAGGGAGACCCAGTACTTC. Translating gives CASSPLGGGTRETQYF.

CDR3 protein: CASSARTGGFFMAFF. The CDR3 coding sequence is TGTGCCAGCAGTGCGCGGACAGGGGGCTTTTTTATGGCTTTCTTT. J is TRBJ1-1 and V is TRBV6-1; 11 positions agree with TRBD1. Germline loops: CDR1 MNHNS, CDR2 SASEGT. The CDR3 runs 15 residues. V gave up 4 bases and J gave up 11 bases; unmatched junction bases: 12.

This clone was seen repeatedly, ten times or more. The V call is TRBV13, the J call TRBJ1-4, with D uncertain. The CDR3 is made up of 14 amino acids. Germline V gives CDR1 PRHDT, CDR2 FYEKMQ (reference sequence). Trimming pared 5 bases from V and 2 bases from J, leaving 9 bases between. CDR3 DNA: TGTGCCAGCAGCCCCGGTCCTACTAATGAAAAACTGTTTTTT. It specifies CASSPGPTNEKLFF.

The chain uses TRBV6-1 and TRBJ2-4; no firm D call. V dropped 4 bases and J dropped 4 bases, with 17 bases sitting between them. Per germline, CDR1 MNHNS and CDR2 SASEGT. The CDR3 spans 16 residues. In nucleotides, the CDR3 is TGTGCCAGCAGTGTTGGAGCCTCCATAGAAAAAAACATTCAGTACTTC. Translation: CASSVGASIEKNIQYF.

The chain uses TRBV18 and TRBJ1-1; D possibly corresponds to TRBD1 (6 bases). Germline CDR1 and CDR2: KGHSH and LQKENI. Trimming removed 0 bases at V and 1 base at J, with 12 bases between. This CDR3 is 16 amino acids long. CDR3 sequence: CASSPPGATTNTEAFF. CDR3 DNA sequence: TGTGCCAGCTCACCACCGGGGGCCACGACGAACACTGAAGCTTTCTTT.

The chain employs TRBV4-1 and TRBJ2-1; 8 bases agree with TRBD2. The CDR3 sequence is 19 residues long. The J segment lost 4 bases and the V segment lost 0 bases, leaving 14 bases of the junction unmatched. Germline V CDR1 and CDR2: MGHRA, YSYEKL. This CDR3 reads CASSQDPAGSGALYNEQFF. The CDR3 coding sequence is TGCGCCAGCAGCCAAGACCCGGCGGGTAGCGGGGCCCTATACAATGAGCAGTTCTTC.

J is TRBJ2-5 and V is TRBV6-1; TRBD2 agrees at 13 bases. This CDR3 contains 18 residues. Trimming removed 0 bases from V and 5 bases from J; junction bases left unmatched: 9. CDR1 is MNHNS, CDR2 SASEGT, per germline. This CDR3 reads CASSEAVTSGRPGETQYF. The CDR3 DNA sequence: TGTGCCAGCAGTGAAGCAGTGACTAGCGGGAGGCCGGGGGAGACCCAGTACTTC.

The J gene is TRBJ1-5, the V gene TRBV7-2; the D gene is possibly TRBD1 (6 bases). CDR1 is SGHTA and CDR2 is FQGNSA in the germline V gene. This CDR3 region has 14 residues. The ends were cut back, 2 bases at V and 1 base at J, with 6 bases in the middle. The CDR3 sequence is CASSLQGSNQPQHF. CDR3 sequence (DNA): TGTGCCAGCAGCTTACAGGGGAGCAATCAGCCCCAGCATTTT.

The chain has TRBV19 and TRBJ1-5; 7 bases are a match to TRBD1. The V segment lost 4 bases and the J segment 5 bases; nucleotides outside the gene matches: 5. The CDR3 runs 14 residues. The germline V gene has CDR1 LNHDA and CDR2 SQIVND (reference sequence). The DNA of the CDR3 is TGTGCCAGTAGTAGACAGGGCGTCGATCAGCCCCAGCATTTT. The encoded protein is CASSRQGVDQPQHF.

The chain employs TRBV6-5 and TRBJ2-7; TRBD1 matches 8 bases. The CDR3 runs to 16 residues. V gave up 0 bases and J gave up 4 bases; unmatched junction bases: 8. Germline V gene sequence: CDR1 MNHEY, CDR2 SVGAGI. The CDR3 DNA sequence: TGTGCCAGCAGTTACTCGTATTTGGGACAGGCTTACGAGCAGTACTTC. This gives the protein CASSYSYLGQAYEQYF.

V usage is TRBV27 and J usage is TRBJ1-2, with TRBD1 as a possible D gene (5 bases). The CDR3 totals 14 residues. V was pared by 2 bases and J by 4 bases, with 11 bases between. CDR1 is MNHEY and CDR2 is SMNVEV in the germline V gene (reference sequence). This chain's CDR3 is CASSLQGVGYGYTF. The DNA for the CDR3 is TGTGCCAGCAGTTTACAGGGCGTCGGCTATGGCTACACCTTC.

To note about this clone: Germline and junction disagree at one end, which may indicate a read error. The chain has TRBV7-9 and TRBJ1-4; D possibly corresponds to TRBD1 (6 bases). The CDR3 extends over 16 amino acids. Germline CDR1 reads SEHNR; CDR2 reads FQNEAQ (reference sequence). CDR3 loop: CSSSLGQQSTNEKLFF. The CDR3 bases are TGTTCCAGCAGCTTAGGACAGCAGTCAACTAATGAAAAACTGTTTTTT.

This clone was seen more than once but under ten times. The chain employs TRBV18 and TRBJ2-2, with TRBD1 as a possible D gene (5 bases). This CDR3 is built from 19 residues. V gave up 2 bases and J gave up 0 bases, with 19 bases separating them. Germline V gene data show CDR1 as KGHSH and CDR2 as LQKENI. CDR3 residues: CASSPITSTGISNTGELFF. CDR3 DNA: TGTGCCAGCTCACCAATAACATCTACAGGCATTTCGAACACCGGGGAGCTGTTTTTT.

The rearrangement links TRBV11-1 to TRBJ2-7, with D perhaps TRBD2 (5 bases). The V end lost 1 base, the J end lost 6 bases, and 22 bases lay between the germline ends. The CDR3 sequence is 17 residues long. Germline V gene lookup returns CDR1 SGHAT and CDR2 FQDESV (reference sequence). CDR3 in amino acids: CASSLVESSGSESEQYF. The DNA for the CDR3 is TGTGCCAGCAGCTTAGTGGAGTCCTCGGGATCGGAGAGCGAGCAGTACTTC. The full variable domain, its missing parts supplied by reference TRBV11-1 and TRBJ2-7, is EAEVAQSPRYKITEKSQAVAFWCDPISGHATLYWYRQILGQGPELLVQFQDESVVDDSQLPKDRFSAERLKGVDSTLKIQPAELGDSAMYLCASSLVESSGSESEQYFGPGTRLTVT.

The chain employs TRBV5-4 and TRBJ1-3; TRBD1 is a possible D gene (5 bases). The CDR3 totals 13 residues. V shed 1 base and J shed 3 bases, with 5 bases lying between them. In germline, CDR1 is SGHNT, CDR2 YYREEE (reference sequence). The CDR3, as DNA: TGTGCCAGCAGCTTGCAGGGTGGAAACACCATATATTTT. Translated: CASSLQGGNTIYF.

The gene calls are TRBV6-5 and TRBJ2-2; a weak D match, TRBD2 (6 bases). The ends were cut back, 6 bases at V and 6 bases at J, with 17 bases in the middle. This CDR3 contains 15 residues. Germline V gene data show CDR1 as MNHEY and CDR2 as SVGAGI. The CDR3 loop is CASRPEGGPAGELFF. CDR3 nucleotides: TGTGCCAGCAGGCCGGAGGGAGGCCCCGCCGGGGAGCTGTTTTTT.

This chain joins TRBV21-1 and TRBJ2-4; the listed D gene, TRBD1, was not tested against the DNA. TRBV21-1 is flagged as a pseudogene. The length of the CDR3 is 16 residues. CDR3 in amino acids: CASSKSLRDRPNIQYF. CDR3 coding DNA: TGTGCCAGCAGCAAAAGTTTAAGGGACAGGCCCAACATTCAGTACTTC.

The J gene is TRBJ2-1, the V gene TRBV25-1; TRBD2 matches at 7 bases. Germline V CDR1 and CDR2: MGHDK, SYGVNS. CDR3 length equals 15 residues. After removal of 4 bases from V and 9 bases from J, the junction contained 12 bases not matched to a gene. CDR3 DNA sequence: TGTGCCAGCAGTGGCCTTGGCGGGAGTGAAATTGAGCAGTTCTTC. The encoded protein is CASSGLGGSEIEQFF.

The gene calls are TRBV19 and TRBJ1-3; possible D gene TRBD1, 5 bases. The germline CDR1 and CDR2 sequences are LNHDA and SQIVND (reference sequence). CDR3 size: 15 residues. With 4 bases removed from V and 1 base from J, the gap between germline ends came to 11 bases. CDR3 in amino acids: CASSTQASSGNTIYF. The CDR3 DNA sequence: TGTGCCAGTAGTACACAGGCATCTTCTGGAAACACCATATATTTT.

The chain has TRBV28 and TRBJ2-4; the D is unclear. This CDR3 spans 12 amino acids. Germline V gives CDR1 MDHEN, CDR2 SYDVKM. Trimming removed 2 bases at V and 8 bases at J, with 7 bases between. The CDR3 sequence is CASSLQDDIQYF. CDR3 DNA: TGTGCCAGCAGTTTACAGGATGACATTCAGTACTTC. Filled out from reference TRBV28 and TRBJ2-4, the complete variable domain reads DVKVTQSSRYLVKRTGEKVFLECVQDMDHENMFWYRQDPGLGLRLIYFSYDVKMKEKGDIPEGYSVSREKKERFSLILESASTNQTSMYLCASSLQDDIQYFGAGTRLSVL.

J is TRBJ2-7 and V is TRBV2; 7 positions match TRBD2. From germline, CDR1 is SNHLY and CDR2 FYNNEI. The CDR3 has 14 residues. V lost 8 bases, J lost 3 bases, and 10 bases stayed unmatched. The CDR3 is CASLGGVPDYEQYF. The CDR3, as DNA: TGTGCCAGCCTGGGGGGGGTGCCGGACTACGAGCAGTACTTC.

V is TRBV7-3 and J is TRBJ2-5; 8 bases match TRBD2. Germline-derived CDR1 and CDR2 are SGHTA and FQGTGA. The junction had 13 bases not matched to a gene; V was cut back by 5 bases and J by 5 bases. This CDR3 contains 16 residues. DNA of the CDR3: TGTGCCAGCAGCCCTCAGGGTGGCGGGAGGCAGGAGACCCAGTACTTC. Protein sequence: CASSPQGGGRQETQYF. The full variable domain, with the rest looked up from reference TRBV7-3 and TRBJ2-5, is GAGVSQTPSNKVTEKGKYVELRCDPISGHTALYWYRQSLGQGPEFLIYFQGTGAADDSGLPNDRFFAVRPEGSVSTLKIQRTERGDSAVYLCASSPQGGGRQETQYFGPGTRLLVL.

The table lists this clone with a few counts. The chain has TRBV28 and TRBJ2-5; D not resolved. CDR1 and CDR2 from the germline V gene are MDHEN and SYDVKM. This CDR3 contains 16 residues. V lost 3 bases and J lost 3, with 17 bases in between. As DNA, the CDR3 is TGTGCCAGCAGTTTCCCACATCGAGGCGGAAAAGAGACCCAGTACTTC. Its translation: CASSFPHRGGKETQYF.

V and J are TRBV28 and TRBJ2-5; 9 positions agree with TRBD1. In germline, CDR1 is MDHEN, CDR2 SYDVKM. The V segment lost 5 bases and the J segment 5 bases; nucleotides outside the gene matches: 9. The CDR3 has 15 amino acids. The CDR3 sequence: CASSPRDRALETQYF. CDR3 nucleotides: TGTGCCAGCAGTCCCCGGGACAGGGCTTTGGAGACCCAGTACTTC. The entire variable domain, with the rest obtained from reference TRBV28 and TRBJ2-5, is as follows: DVKVTQSSRYLVKRTGEKVFLECVQDMDHENMFWYRQDPGLGLRLIYFSYDVKMKEKGDIPEGYSVSREKKERFSLILESASTNQTSMYLCASSPRDRALETQYFGPGTRLLVL.

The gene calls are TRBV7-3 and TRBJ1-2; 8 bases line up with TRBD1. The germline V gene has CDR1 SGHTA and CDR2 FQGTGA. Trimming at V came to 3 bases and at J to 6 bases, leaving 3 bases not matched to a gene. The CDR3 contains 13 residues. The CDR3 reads CASSLGTGDGYTF. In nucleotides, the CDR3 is TGTGCCAGCAGCTTGGGGACAGGAGATGGCTACACCTTC.

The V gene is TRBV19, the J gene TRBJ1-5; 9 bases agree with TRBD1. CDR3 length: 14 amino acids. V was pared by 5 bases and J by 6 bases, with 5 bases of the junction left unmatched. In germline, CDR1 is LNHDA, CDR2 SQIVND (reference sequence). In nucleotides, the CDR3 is TGTGCCAGTAGTCCGGACAGGGGATTTCAGCCCCAGCATTTT. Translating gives CASSPDRGFQPQHF.

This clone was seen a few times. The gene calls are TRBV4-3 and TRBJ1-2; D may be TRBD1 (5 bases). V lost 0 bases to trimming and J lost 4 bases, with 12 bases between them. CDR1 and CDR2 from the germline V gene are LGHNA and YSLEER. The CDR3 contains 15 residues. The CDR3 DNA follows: TGCGCCAGCAGCCAAGATCTGGGGGGAACCTATGGCTACACCTTC. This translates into CASSQDLGGTYGYTF.

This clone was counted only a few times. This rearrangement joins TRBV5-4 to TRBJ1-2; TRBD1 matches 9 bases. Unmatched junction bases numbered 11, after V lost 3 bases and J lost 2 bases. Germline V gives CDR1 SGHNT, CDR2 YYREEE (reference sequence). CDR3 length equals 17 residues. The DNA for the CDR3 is TGTGCCAGCAGCTCTCTACAGGGGGCGACTAGAAACTATGGCTACACCTTC. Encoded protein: CASSSLQGATRNYGYTF.